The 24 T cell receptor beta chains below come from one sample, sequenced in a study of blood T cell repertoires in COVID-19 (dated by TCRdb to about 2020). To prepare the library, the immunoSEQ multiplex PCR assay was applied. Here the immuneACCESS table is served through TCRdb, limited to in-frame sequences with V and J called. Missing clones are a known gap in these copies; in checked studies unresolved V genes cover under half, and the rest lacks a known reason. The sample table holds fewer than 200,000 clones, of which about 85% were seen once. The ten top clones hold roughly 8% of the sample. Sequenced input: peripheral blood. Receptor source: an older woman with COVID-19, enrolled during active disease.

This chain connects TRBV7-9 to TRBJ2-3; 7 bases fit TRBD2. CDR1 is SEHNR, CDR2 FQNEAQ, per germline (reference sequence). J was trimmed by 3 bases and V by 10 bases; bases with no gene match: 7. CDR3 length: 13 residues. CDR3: CATGGSWTDTQYF. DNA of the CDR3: TGTGCCACCGGGGGGAGTTGGACAGATACGCAGTATTTT.

The CDR3 reads CAWGRIAADTQYF. For the CDR3, the DNA is TGTGCCTGGGGCAGGATAGCGGCTGATACGCAGTATTTT. This chain uses TRBV30 with TRBJ2-3; D perhaps matches TRBD2 (6 bases). The CDR3 has 13 residues. Germline V gives CDR1 GTSNPN, CDR2 SVGIG (reference sequence). V was shortened by 5 bases and J by 6 bases, with 15 bases between the two germline ends.

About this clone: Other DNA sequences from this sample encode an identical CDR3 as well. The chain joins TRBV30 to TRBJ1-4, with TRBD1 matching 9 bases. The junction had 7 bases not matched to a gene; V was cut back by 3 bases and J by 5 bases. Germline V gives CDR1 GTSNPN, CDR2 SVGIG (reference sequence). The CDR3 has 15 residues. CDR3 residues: CAWRGKGQGNEKLFF. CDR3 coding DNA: TGTGCCTGGAGAGGAAAGGGACAGGGAAATGAAAAACTGTTTTTT.

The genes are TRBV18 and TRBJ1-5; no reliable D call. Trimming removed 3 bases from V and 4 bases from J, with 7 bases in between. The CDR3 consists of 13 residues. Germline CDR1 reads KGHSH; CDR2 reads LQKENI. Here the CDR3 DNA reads TGTGCCAGCTCACCTCCGGGTAATCAGCCCCAGCATTTT. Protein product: CASSPPGNQPQHF.

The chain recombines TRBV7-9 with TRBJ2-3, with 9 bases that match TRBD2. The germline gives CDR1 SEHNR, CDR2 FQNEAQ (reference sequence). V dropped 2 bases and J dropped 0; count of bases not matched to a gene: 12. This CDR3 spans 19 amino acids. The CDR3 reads CASSLWAGGPKTSTDTQYF. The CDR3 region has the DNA TGTGCCAGCAGCTTATGGGCGGGAGGGCCAAAAACTAGCACAGATACGCAGTATTTT.

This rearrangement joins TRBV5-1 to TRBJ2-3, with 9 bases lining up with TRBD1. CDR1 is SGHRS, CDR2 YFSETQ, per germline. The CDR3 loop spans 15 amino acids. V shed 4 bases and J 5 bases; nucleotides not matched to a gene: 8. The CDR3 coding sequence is TGCGCCAGCAGCCAAACAGGACAGGGGTTAGATACGCAGTATTTT. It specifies CASSQTGQGLDTQYF.

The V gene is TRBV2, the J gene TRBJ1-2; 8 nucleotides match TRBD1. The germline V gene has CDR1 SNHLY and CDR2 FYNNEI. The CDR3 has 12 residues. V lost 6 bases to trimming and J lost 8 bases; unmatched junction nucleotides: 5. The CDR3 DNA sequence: TGTGCCAGCAGGGCAGGGGGCGAAGGCTACACCTTC. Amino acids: CASRAGGEGYTF.

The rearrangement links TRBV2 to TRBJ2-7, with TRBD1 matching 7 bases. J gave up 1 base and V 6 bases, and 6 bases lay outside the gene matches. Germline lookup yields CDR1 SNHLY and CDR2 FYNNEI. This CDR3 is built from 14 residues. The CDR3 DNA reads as TGTGCCAGCAGGACCGGGACAGCTTCCTACGAGCAGTACTTC. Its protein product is CASRTGTASYEQYF.

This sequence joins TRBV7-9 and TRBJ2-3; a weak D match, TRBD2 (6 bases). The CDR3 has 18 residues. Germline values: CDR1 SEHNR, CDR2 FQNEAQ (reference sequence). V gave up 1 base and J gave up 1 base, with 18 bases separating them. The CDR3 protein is CASSLDRGASRGTDTQYF. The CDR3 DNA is TGTGCCAGCAGCTTAGATCGCGGGGCGTCCAGGGGCACAGATACGCAGTATTTT.

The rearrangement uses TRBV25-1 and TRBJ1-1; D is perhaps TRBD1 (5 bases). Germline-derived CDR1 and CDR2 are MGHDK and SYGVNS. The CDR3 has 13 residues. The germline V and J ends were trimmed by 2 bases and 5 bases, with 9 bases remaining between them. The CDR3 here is CASSESSGTEAFF. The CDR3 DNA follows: TGTGCCAGCAGTGAAAGTTCAGGGACTGAAGCTTTCTTT.

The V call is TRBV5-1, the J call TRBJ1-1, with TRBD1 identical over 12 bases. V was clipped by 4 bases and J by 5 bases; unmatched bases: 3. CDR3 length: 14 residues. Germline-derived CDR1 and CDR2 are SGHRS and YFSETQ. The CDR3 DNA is TGCGCCAGCAGCCGGGGACAGGGGGCTACTGAAGCTTTCTTT. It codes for CASSRGQGATEAFF.

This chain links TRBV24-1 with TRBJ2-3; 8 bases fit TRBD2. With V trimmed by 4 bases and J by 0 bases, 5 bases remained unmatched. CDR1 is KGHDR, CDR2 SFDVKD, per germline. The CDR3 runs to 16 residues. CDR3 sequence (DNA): TGTGCCACCAGTGAGCCTAGCGGGCGGAGCACAGATACGCAGTATTTT. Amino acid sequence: CATSEPSGRSTDTQYF.

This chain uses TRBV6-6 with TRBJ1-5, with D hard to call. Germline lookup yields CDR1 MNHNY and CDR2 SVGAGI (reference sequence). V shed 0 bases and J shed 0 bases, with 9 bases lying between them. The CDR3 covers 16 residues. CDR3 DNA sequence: TGTGCCAGCAGTTACTCTGCACAGAATAGCAATCAGCCCCAGCATTTT. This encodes CASSYSAQNSNQPQHF.

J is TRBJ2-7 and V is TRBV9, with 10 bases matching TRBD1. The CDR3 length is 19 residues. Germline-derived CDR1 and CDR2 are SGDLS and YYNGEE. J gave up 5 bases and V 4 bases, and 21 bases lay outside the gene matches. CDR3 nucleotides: TGTGCCAGCAGCCCGCGTGTGGGGGGGGACAGGGGAAGTATCGACGAGCAGTACTTC. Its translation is CASSPRVGGDRGSIDEQYF. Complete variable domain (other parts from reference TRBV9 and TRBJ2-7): DSGVTQTPKHLITATGQRVTLRCSPRSGDLSVYWYQQSLDQGLQFLIQYYNGEERAKGNILERFSAQQFPDLHSELNLSSLELGDSALYFCASSPRVGGDRGSIDEQYFGPGTRLTVT.

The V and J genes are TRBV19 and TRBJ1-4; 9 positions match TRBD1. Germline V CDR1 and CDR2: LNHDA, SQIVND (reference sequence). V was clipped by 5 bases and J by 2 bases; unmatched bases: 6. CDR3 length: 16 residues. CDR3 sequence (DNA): TGTGCCAGTAGTTCGGGACAGGGTGTTACTAATGAAAAACTGTTTTTT. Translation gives CASSSGQGVTNEKLFF.

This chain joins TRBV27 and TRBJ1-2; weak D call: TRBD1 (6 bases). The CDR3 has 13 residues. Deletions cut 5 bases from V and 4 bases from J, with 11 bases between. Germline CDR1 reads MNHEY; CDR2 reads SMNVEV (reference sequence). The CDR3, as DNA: TGTGCCAGCAGTCCTCGGACAGCCTATGGCTACACCTTC. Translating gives CASSPRTAYGYTF.

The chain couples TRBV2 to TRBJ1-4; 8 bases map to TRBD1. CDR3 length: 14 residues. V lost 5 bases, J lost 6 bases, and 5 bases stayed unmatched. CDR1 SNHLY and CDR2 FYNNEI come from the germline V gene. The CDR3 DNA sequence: TGTGCCAGCAGTTCCGACAGGGGAGATGAAAAACTGTTTTTT. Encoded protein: CASSSDRGDEKLFF.

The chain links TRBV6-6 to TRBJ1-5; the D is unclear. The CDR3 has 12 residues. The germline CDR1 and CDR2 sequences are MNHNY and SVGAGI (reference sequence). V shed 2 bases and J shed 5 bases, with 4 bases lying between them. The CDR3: CASSYGDQPQHF. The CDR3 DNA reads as TGTGCCAGCAGTTACGGAGATCAGCCCCAGCATTTT.

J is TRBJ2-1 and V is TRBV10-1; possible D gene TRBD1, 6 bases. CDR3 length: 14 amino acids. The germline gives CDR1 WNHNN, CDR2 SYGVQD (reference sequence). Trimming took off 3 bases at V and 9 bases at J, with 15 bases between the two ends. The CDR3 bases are TGCGCCAGCAGTGATCTCTTGGGGGCCAGTGAGCAGTTCTTC. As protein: CASSDLLGASEQFF.

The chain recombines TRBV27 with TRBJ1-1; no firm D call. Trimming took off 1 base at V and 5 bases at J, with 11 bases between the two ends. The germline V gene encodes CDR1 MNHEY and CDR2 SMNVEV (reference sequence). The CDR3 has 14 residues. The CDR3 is CASSLFRDGTEAFF. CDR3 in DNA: TGTGCCAGCAGTTTATTTCGGGATGGGACTGAAGCTTTCTTT.

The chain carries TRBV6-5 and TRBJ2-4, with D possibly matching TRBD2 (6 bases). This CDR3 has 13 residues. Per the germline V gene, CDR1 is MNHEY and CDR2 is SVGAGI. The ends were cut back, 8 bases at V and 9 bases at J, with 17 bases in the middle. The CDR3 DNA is TGTGCCAGCGGGGGGAGACAGATTCCCATTCAGTACTTC. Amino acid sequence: CASGGRQIPIQYF.

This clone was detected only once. The CDR3 protein is CASSFGQGDQPQHF. CDR3 nucleotides: TGTGCCAGCAGCTTCGGACAGGGGGATCAGCCCCAGCATTTT. This chain joins TRBV5-5 and TRBJ1-5; 10 bases are shared with TRBD1. This CDR3 is built from 14 residues. Trimming took 2 bases from V and 5 from J; bases not matched to a gene: 1. CDR1 and CDR2 from the germline V gene are SGHKS and YYEKEE (reference sequence).

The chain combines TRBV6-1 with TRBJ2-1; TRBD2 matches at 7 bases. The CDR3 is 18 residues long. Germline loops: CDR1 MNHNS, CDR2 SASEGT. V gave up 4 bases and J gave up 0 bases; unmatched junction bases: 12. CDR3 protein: CASSGGEGLSSSYNEQFF. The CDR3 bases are TGTGCCAGCAGTGGGGGGGAGGGACTTTCTAGCTCCTACAATGAGCAGTTCTTC.

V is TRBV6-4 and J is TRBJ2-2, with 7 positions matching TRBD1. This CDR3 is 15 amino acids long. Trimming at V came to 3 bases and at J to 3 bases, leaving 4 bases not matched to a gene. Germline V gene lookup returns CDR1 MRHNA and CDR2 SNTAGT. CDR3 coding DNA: TGTGCCAGCAGTGAGACAGGGAAGGACACCGGGGAGCTGTTTTTT. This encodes CASSETGKDTGELFF.